The 24 T cell receptor beta chains in this list originate from one sample, sequenced in a study of beta chain features in type 1 diabetes. Points from the study as a whole: The study found moderately but significantly shorter TCRB CDR3s in all four CD4+ subsets of Type 1 diabetes patients.

The antigens for these receptors are not known. The entirety of the isolated RNA underwent reverse transcription, so expressed TCRB transcripts were sequenced. Sequencing used immunoSEQ multiplex PCR; TCRdb keeps in-frame clones, though not all of them. The table shows about 740,000 clones, with roughly 13% occurring only once. Sequencing was done on a sample of naive CD4+ T cells from blood. These TCRs come from a man between 18 and 35 years old with type 1 diabetes.

The rearrangement links TRBV5-1 to TRBJ2-6, with D possibly called TRBD1 or TRBD2 (5 bases each). V was shortened by 0 bases and J by 4 bases, with 11 bases between the two germline ends. Per the germline V gene, CDR1 is SGHRS and CDR2 is YFSETQ. The CDR3 contains 16 residues. DNA of the CDR3: TGCGCCAGCAGCTTGGGGCAGGGAGCCGGGGCCAACGTCCTGACTTTC. This gives the protein CASSLGQGAGANVLTF.

This CDR3 is CASSLHYQVFF. DNA of the CDR3: TGTGCCAGCAGTTTACACTATCAGGTGTTTTTT. The chain employs TRBV28 and TRBJ1-4; D is undetermined. Germline CDR1 MDHEN, CDR2 SYDVKM. CDR3 length: 11 amino acids. V lost 2 bases and J 15 bases, leaving 10 bases between the germline ends.

The chain couples TRBV18 to TRBJ2-3, with D hard to call. The germline V and J ends were trimmed by 2 bases and 0 bases, with 6 bases remaining between them. Germline CDR1 is KGHSH and CDR2 is LQKENI. This CDR3 spans 14 amino acids. The CDR3 bases are TGTGCCAGCTCACCATCCGTTAGCACAGATACGCAGTATTTT. Translating gives CASSPSVSTDTQYF.

In its sample, this clone was seen a few times. The chain is built from TRBV9 and TRBJ2-6; no firm D call. CDR3 size: 15 residues. Looked up from germline, CDR1 is SGDLS and CDR2 is YYNGEE. The V end was cut by 2 bases, the J end by 0 bases, with 6 bases between. CDR3 protein: CASSVMSSGANVLTF. CDR3 DNA: TGTGCCAGCAGCGTTATGAGCTCTGGGGCCAACGTCCTGACTTTC.

The chain recombines TRBV28 with TRBJ1-5; unclear D gene. CDR1 is MDHEN and CDR2 is SYDVKM in the germline V gene. Trimming took 2 bases from V and 4 from J, leaving 3 bases between them. The CDR3 totals 12 residues. This CDR3 reads CASSLVNQPQHF. In DNA form, the CDR3 reads TGTGCCAGCAGTTTAGTGAATCAGCCCCAGCATTTT.

The chain links TRBV29-1 to TRBJ1-1; 7 bases map to TRBD1. The germline gives CDR1 SQVTM, CDR2 ANQGSEA. This CDR3 is built from 16 residues. Trimming removed 5 bases from V and 0 bases from J; junction bases left unmatched: 12. The CDR3 nucleotides read TGCAGCGTTTCGCCAGGGGGTCCCCTTATGAACACTGAAGCTTTCTTT. Translating it yields CSVSPGGPLMNTEAFF. Filled out from reference TRBV29-1 and TRBJ1-1, the complete variable domain reads SAVISQKPSRDICQRGTSLTIQCQVDSQVTMMFWYRQQPGQSLTLIATANQGSEATYESGFVIDKFPISRPNLTFSTLTVSNMSPEDSSIYLCSVSPGGPLMNTEAFFGQGTRLTVV.

V gene TRBV30 combines with J gene TRBJ2-5, with 9 positions matching TRBD2. CDR1 is GTSNPN, CDR2 SVGIG, per germline (reference sequence). The CDR3 consists of 13 residues. The ends lost 5 bases at V and 5 bases at J; junction bases unmatched: 6. The chain's CDR3 is CAWGGLALETQYF. CDR3 DNA: TGTGCCTGGGGGGGACTAGCATTGGAGACCCAGTACTTC. Full variable domain (missing parts from reference TRBV30 and TRBJ2-5): SQTIHQWPATLVQPVGSPLSLECTVEGTSNPNLYWYRQAAGRGLQLLFYSVGIGQISSEVPQNLSASRPQDRQFILSSKKLLLSDSGFYLCAWGGLALETQYFGPGTRLLVL.

In this sample, this clone turned up a few times. CDR3: CSVGRSISVDGDTEAFF. The DNA for the CDR3 is TGCAGCGTTGGACGCTCGATCTCCGTCGACGGGGACACTGAAGCTTTCTTT. The J gene is TRBJ1-1, the V gene TRBV29-1; no reliable D call. V shed 4 bases and J shed 3 bases, with 24 bases lying between them. The CDR3 spans 17 residues. Looked up from germline, CDR1 is SQVTM and CDR2 is ANQGSEA.

This clone was detected a few times. This rearrangement joins TRBV2 to TRBJ2-5; 9 positions agree with TRBD1. CDR1 SNHLY and CDR2 FYNNEI come from the germline V gene. This CDR3 has 14 amino acids. Losses at the gene ends were 4 bases for V and 2 bases for J; bases not matched to a gene: 2. As DNA, the CDR3 is TGTGCCAGCAGTGCGGGACAGGGACAAGAGACCCAGTACTTC. Protein: CASSAGQGQETQYF. Based on the CDR3 plus reference TRBV2 and TRBJ2-5, the full variable domain is EPEVTQTPSHQVTQMGQEVILRCVPISNHLYFYWYRQILGQKVEFLVSFYNNEISEKSEIFDDQFSVERPDGSNFTLKIRSTKLEDSAMYFCASSAGQGQETQYFGPGTRLLVL.

There are a few counts of this clone. The chain links TRBV5-4 to TRBJ2-7, with TRBD1 matching 10 bases. The CDR3 loop spans 15 amino acids. Trimming at V came to 5 bases and at J to 2 bases, leaving 7 bases not matched to a gene. Germline V CDR1 and CDR2: SGHNT, YYREEE (reference sequence). The CDR3 protein is CASRTGTGVTYEQYF. CDR3 DNA: TGTGCCAGCAGGACCGGGACAGGGGTCACCTACGAGCAGTACTTC.

Only a few counts were recorded for this clone. V is TRBV28 and J is TRBJ1-2, with D unresolved. Germline CDR1 MDHEN, CDR2 SYDVKM. The CDR3 has 13 amino acids. V was cut by 3 bases and J by 7 bases, with 12 bases left in between. CDR3 bases: TGTGCCAGCAGTTTCCCTATGACGACTGGCTACACCTTC. Amino acids: CASSFPMTTGYTF.

This clone was counted only a few times. The rearrangement uses TRBV19 and TRBJ1-2, with D uncertain. Germline CDR1 is LNHDA and CDR2 is SQIVND (reference sequence). V lost 7 bases and J lost 4, with 16 bases in between. The CDR3 has 14 amino acids. This CDR3 reads CASTIEGFGYGYTF. The CDR3 DNA reads as TGTGCCAGTACCATCGAAGGGTTTGGCTATGGCTACACCTTC.

This clone has only a few counts. The chain employs TRBV4-1 and TRBJ2-5, with TRBD1 matching 9 bases. Germline loops: CDR1 MGHRA, CDR2 YSYEKL. CDR3 length: 17 residues. V lost 4 bases to trimming and J lost 1 base; unmatched junction nucleotides: 10. Here the CDR3 DNA reads TGCGCCAGCAGCCTACGCCCGGACAGGGGATTCCAAGAGACCCAGTACTTC. Translated, it gives CASSLRPDRGFQETQYF.

The V and J genes are TRBV10-2 and TRBJ2-1, with TRBD2 matching 8 bases. The CDR3 totals 15 residues. Trimming at V came to 8 bases and at J to 5 bases, leaving 11 bases not matched to a gene. CDR1 and CDR2 from the germline V gene are WSHSY and SAAADI. The CDR3 DNA follows: TGCGCCAGCTCCCGACGGGTAGCGGGAAACAATGAGCAGTTCTTC. Translating gives CASSRRVAGNNEQFF.

This chain connects TRBV5-4 to TRBJ2-5, with 7 bases fitting TRBD2. The end of the DNA fits TRBJ2-7 better, so the J call may be wrong. The germline V gene has CDR1 SGHNT and CDR2 YYREEE (reference sequence). The CDR3 length is 15 residues. The CDR3 spells CASSLAGGSGNEQYF. The CDR3 coding sequence is TGTGCCAGCAGCTTGGCCGGGGGGTCTGGGAACGAGCAGTACTTC.

V usage is TRBV30 and J usage is TRBJ1-6; no clear D. The CDR3 runs to 13 residues. V was clipped by 0 bases and J by 14 bases, with 14 bases between them. Germline loops: CDR1 GTSNPN, CDR2 SVGIG (reference sequence). DNA for the CDR3: TGTGCCTGGAGTGTACAGCAGGAAGGGACCCTCCACTTT. Translation gives CAWSVQQEGTLHF.

A few counts support this clone. The rearrangement uses TRBV29-1 and TRBJ1-2; D is undetermined. The CDR3 runs 11 residues. The germline CDR1 and CDR2 sequences are SQVTM and ANQGSEA. With 4 bases removed from V and 6 bases from J, the gap between germline ends came to 9 bases. The CDR3 sequence: CSVGEVDGYTF. CDR3 coding DNA: TGCAGCGTTGGGGAAGTTGATGGCTACACCTTC.

This chain links TRBV27 with TRBJ2-7; 10 bases are a match to TRBD2. The germline V gene encodes CDR1 MNHEY and CDR2 SMNVEV (reference sequence). This CDR3 is 14 amino acids long. V dropped 6 bases and J dropped 2; count of bases not matched to a gene: 4. DNA of the CDR3: TGTGCCAGCAGGCTAGCGGGGGCCACCTACGAGCAGTACTTC. It translates to CASRLAGATYEQYF.

This clone has only a few counts. V is TRBV15 and J is TRBJ2-7; 7 nucleotides align to TRBD1. The CDR3 extends over 15 amino acids. With V trimmed by 4 bases and J by 8 bases, 14 bases remained unmatched. Germline V gene sequence: CDR1 LNHNV, CDR2 YYDKDF (reference sequence). In nucleotides, the CDR3 is TGTGCCACCAGCATCGACAGGGTGCGGCCCACGAAGCAGTACTTC. Its protein is CATSIDRVRPTKQYF.

J is TRBJ1-5 and V is TRBV7-9; D call uncertain. This CDR3 has 14 residues. Trimming pared 3 bases from V and 0 bases from J, leaving 6 bases between. Germline CDR1 SEHNR, CDR2 FQNEAQ (reference sequence). The CDR3 spells CASSLIDSNQPQHF. CDR3 DNA: TGTGCCAGCAGCTTGATTGATAGCAATCAGCCCCAGCATTTT.

This clone was observed a handful of times. J is TRBJ2-5 and V is TRBV28; the match to TRBD2 covers 9 bases. Germline CDR1 is MDHEN and CDR2 is SYDVKM. The CDR3 covers 15 residues. The V gene end was trimmed by 6 bases and the J gene end by 1 base; junction bases not matched to a gene: 6. The CDR3 spells CASRPTSGSQETQYF. In DNA, the CDR3 is TGTGCCAGCAGGCCGACTAGCGGAAGCCAAGAGACCCAGTACTTC.

The sample holds a few counts of this clone. The genes are TRBV2 and TRBJ2-4; weak D call: TRBD2 (6 bases). From germline, CDR1 is SNHLY and CDR2 FYNNEI. This CDR3 is built from 12 residues. Between the trimmed V and J ends, which lost 10 bases and 8 bases, there was a span of 15 bases. CDR3 nucleotide sequence: TGTGCCACCGCCGCCGGGGGAGACATTCAGTACTTC. Its translation is CATAAGGDIQYF.

This clone was seen more than once but under ten times. The chain carries TRBV6-1 and TRBJ2-5, with D perhaps assigned TRBD1 or TRBD2 (5 bases each). Trimming cost V 6 bases and J 4 bases, with 18 bases left between them. The CDR3 covers 15 residues. CDR1 is MNHNS, CDR2 SASEGT, per germline. CDR3 in DNA: TGTGCCAGCAGATGGTCTGGGACGTCCACAGAGACCCAGTACTTC. Translation: CASRWSGTSTETQYF.

On this clone: This same CDR3 is encoded by further DNA sequences in the sample. The rearrangement uses TRBV7-9 and TRBJ2-7; no clear D. The CDR3 consists of 13 residues. Trimming removed 0 bases from V and 2 bases from J, with 5 bases in between. Germline V lookup: CDR1 SEHNR, CDR2 FQNEAQ (reference sequence). This CDR3 reads CASSLAPAYEQYF. CDR3 DNA: TGTGCCAGCAGCTTAGCGCCAGCCTACGAGCAGTACTTC. Drawing the rest from reference TRBV7-9 and TRBJ2-7, the complete variable domain is DTGVSQNPRHKITKRGQNVTFRCDPISEHNRLYWYRQTLGQGPEFLTYFQNEAQLEKSRLLSDRFSAERPKGSFSTLEIQRTEQGDSAMYLCASSLAPAYEQYFGPGTRLTVT.